The 17 T cell receptor beta chains below were found in one sample sequenced in a study of Graves' ophthalmopathy and Graves' hyperthyroidism. For repertoire sequencing, the TCR beta CDR3 regions were amplified from RNA transcripts. The library came from an HTBI-primed first-round RT-PCR and a second-round multiplex PCR. TCRdb called the multiplex PCR reads again in MiXCR, with one record for every CDR3 protein. The table includes fewer than 400,000 distinct CDR3 sequences, approximately 20% detected once. Sample: peripheral blood. These receptors were taken from a woman in her late teens or twenties with Graves' ophthalmopathy.

This clonotype was observed many times. The chain links TRBV5-5 to TRBJ1-2; TRBD1 is a possible D gene (6 bases). Germline-derived CDR1 and CDR2 are SGHKS and YYEKEE (reference sequence). The CDR3 contains 16 residues. V gave up 0 bases and J gave up 6 bases, with 18 bases separating them. CDR3 nucleotide sequence: TGTGCCAGCAGCTTGGCTCCATCAGGGAGACAGGATGGCTACACCTTC. Translation: CASSLAPSGRQDGYTF.

A few counts support this clonotype. The J gene is TRBJ2-7, the V gene TRBV9; 7 nucleotides agree with TRBD2. The V segment lost 4 bases and the J segment 6 bases; nucleotides outside the gene matches: 10. CDR1 is SGDLS and CDR2 is YYNGEE in the germline V gene. The CDR3 is made up of 14 amino acids. The CDR3 bases are TGTGCCAGCAGCACCCTAGAGGAGCGGGGCGAGCAGTACTTC. Residues: CASSTLEERGEQYF.

The gene calls are TRBV7-2 and TRBJ2-4; D is unclear. The CDR3 is made up of 14 amino acids. Germline CDR1 reads SGHTA; CDR2 reads FQGNSA. V was clipped by 1 base and J by 1 base, with 5 bases between them. CDR3 coding DNA: TGTGCCAGCAGCTTAGACTGGGCCAAAAACATTCAGTACTTC. Its translation: CASSLDWAKNIQYF.

This clonotype was picked up many times. The chain links TRBV6-1 to TRBJ1-2, with D possibly matching TRBD1 (6 bases). Trimming stripped 4 bases from V and 6 bases from J, with 18 bases between. The CDR3 sequence is 15 residues long. CDR1 MNHNS and CDR2 SASEGT come from the germline V gene. The CDR3 spells CASSGRQAGSDGYTF. The CDR3, as DNA: TGTGCCAGCAGTGGTAGACAGGCCGGCTCGGATGGCTACACCTTC.

This clonotype was seen at least ten times. The chain carries TRBV11-2 and TRBJ2-7, with 8 bases that match TRBD1. After removal of 5 bases from V and 7 bases from J, the junction contained 10 bases not matched to a gene. Germline V gene data show CDR1 as SGHAT and CDR2 as FQNNGV. The CDR3 has 14 amino acids. CDR3 sequence: CASSPGQGLGEQYF. Here the CDR3 DNA reads TGTGCCAGCAGCCCAGGACAGGGTCTTGGGGAGCAGTACTTC.

In this sample, this clonotype turned up many times. This chain links TRBV11-1 with TRBJ2-2; D uncertain. The V and J ends lost 10 bases and 6 bases respectively, with 15 bases between them. CDR3 length equals 13 residues. CDR1 SGHAT and CDR2 FQDESV come from the germline V gene (reference sequence). CDR3 loop: CATYTPGAGELFF. The CDR3, as DNA: TGTGCCACTTACACCCCGGGTGCCGGGGAGCTGTTTTTT.

This clonotype was seen ten or more times. The chain employs TRBV7-3 and TRBJ1-6, with unresolved D. V dropped 3 bases and J dropped 9 bases, with 12 bases sitting between them. The CDR3 consists of 14 residues. In germline, CDR1 is SGHTA, CDR2 FQGTGA. The CDR3 loop is CASSFGPRGSPLHF. The CDR3 bases are TGTGCCAGCAGCTTCGGCCCCCGGGGTTCACCCCTCCACTTT.

This clonotype has only one observation. CDR3 loop: CAISPPGQGYEQYF. The CDR3 nucleotides read TGTGCCATCAGCCCACCGGGACAGGGCTACGAGCAGTACTTC. V usage is TRBV10-3 and J usage is TRBJ2-7, with 9 bases lining up with TRBD1. V gave up 6 bases and J gave up 3 bases; unmatched junction bases: 6. The CDR3 spans 14 residues. The germline CDR1 and CDR2 sequences are ENHRY and SYGVKD.

On this clonotype itself: This could be a read error, since a much larger clone is one nucleotide away. This sequence joins TRBV7-2 and TRBJ1-5; TRBD1 is a possible D gene (5 bases). The CDR3 length is 15 residues. Germline V gene data show CDR1 as SGHTA and CDR2 as FQGNSA. The CDR3 nucleotides read TGTGCCAACAGCTTCGGCGGGGCAGGCTCTAGGCCCCAGCATTTT. Translated: CANSFGGAGSRPQHF.

At least ten counts were recorded for this clonotype. This chain uses TRBV7-8 with TRBJ2-7; 7 bases agree with TRBD2. Germline V gives CDR1 SGHVS, CDR2 FQNEAQ. There are 14 residues in the CDR3. J was trimmed by 5 bases and V by 3 bases; bases with no gene match: 7. CDR3 sequence reads: CASSLGGKGDEQYF. DNA of the CDR3: TGTGCCAGCAGCTTGGGGGGGAAGGGAGACGAGCAGTACTTC.

The chain couples TRBV7-9 to TRBJ1-2; the match to TRBD1 covers 9 bases. This CDR3 has 15 amino acids. V shed 2 bases and J 3 bases; nucleotides not matched to a gene: 4. Germline V gene data show CDR1 as SEHNR and CDR2 as FQNEAQ (reference sequence). As DNA, the CDR3 is TGTGCCAGCAGCTTATGGCGGGACAGGGACTATGGCTACACCTTC. Its translation is CASSLWRDRDYGYTF. Variable domain in full (rest from reference TRBV7-9 and TRBJ1-2): DTGVSQNPRHKITKRGQNVTFRCDPISEHNRLYWYRQTLGQGPEFLTYFQNEAQLEKSRLLSDRFSAERPKGSFSTLEIQRTEQGDSAMYLCASSLWRDRDYGYTFGSGTRLTVV.

The V call is TRBV11-2, the J call TRBJ2-5; TRBD1 matches 8 bases. This CDR3 is 16 amino acids long. V lost 5 bases and J lost 4; bases outside the gene matches: 12. CDR1 is SGHAT and CDR2 is FQNNGV in the germline V gene. For the CDR3, the DNA is TGTGCCAGCAGCCTCCCCGGGACAGGTTTGCGAGAGACCCAGTACTTC. Protein sequence: CASSLPGTGLRETQYF. Looking up the rest from reference TRBV11-2 and TRBJ2-5 gives the full variable domain: EAGVAQSPRYKIIEKRQSVAFWCNPISGHATLYWYQQILGQGPKLLIQFQNNGVVDDSQLPKDRFSAERLKGVDSTLKIQPAKLEDSAVYLCASSLPGTGLRETQYFGPGTRLLVL.

The V call is TRBV3-1, the J call TRBJ2-5; D possibly corresponds to TRBD2 (5 bases). Trimming removed 1 base at V and 7 bases at J, with 16 bases between. The CDR3 sequence is 15 residues long. The germline V gene encodes CDR1 LGHDT and CDR2 YNNKEL (reference sequence). The CDR3 bases are TGTGCCAGCAGCCAAGGGGCGGGCTCTCTGGGGACCCAGTACTTC. Translated, it gives CASSQGAGSLGTQYF.

This clonotype was seen at least ten times. The chain employs TRBV20-1 and TRBJ2-7; D is uncertain. The germline gives CDR1 DFQATT, CDR2 SNEGSKA (reference sequence). The CDR3 sequence is 12 residues long. Between the trimmed V and J ends, which lost 0 bases and 4 bases, there was a span of 7 bases. Here the CDR3 reads CSARDRVYEQYF. The DNA of the CDR3 is TGCAGTGCTAGAGATAGAGTTTACGAGCAGTACTTC.

This clonotype was observed many times. V gene TRBV2 combines with J gene TRBJ2-7; D is unclear. V shed 4 bases and J shed 6 bases, with 13 bases lying between them. Germline CDR1 SNHLY, CDR2 FYNNEI. CDR3 size: 13 residues. The CDR3 loop reads CASSVRPHLEQYF. CDR3 in DNA: TGTGCCAGCAGTGTGAGACCGCACCTCGAGCAGTACTTC.

This clonotype was recorded at least ten times. The V and J genes are TRBV6-1 and TRBJ2-7; D possibly corresponds to TRBD2 (5 bases). V was clipped by 6 bases and J by 12 bases, with 12 bases between them. Germline CDR1 reads MNHNS; CDR2 reads SASEGT. This CDR3 region has 10 residues. This CDR3 is CASREDIRYF. For the CDR3, the DNA is TGTGCCAGCAGGGAGGATATCCGGTACTTC.

This clonotype was seen ten or more times. The chain recombines TRBV5-1 with TRBJ2-5, with 12 bases fitting TRBD2. Germline CDR1 is SGHRS and CDR2 is YFSETQ. The length of the CDR3 is 18 residues. V dropped 4 bases and J dropped 5; count of bases not matched to a gene: 15. Here the CDR3 reads CASSPDMASGRAGETQYF. CDR3 nucleotides: TGCGCCAGCAGCCCTGATATGGCTAGCGGGAGGGCCGGGGAGACCCAGTACTTC.